This is a list of T cell receptor beta chains from one sample in a study of memory CD4+ T cells and cytomegalovirus serostatus. Some clones are missing from TCRdb's copy, which holds only in-frame ones; the method was immunoSEQ multiplex PCR. The table shows tens of thousands of clones, with roughly three quarters occurring only once. The specimen was memory CD4+ T cells from blood. These receptors were obtained from an adult in good health and CMV-seronegative. CDR3s include the opening cysteine and the closing phenylalanine or tryptophan. The order of the fields is clone size, J gene, D gene, V gene, CDR3 DNA, CDR3 protein. D genes are given only for firm matches. The size field is filled for only some rows; it gives once, few, many or a size class.

>.|TRBJ1-4|TRBD1|TRBV28
TGTGCCAGCAGACCCGCCGGGACAGGGGGTGAAAAACTGTTTTTT
CASRPAGTGGEKLFF
>.|TRBJ1-2|.|TRBV28
TGTGCCAGCAGTTTGTTGTTGGGTGGCTACACCTTC
CASSLLLGGYTF
>.|TRBJ2-6|.|TRBV27
TGTGCCACAAGCGGCAACTCTGGGGCCAACGTCCTGACTTTC
CATSGNSGANVLTF
>.|TRBJ2-1|.|TRBV27
TGTGCCAGCAGCTTTCTCCGGGACAATGAGCAGTTCTTC
CASSFLRDNEQFF
>.|TRBJ2-1|TRBD1|TRBV6-5
TGTGCCAGCAGTTACTCAGGGACAGCATACAATGAGCAGTTCTTC
CASSYSGTAYNEQFF
>.|TRBJ2-5|.|TRBV6-6
TGTGCCAGCAGTTACTCGTTGGGGAAAATCCAAGAGACCCAGTACTTC
CASSYSLGKIQETQYF
>.|TRBJ2-5|.|TRBV5-1
TGCGCCAGCAGCTTGGGACAGCAACAAGAGACCCAGTACTTC
CASSLGQQQETQYF
>few|TRBJ2-2|.|TRBV5-1
TGCGCCAGCAGCTTAGTGGGGAACACCGGGGAGCTGTTTTTT
CASSLVGNTGELFF
>.|TRBJ2-1|TRBD1|TRBV6-6
TGTGCCAGCAGTTACTCAGTCCGGGACAGGGTCTTCTTC
CASSYSVRDRVFF
>.|TRBJ1-1|.|TRBV5-6
TGTGCCAGCAGCCGTACCCAAGGGGAAATGAACACTGAAGCTTTCTTT
CASSRTQGEMNTEAFF
>.|TRBJ1-2|TRBD1|TRBV27
TGTGCCAGCAGTCCGGAGACAGGGGGATTCTATGGCTACACCTTC
CASSPETGGFYGYTF
>.|TRBJ1-1|.|TRBV11-2
TGTGCCAGCAGCTTACAGACAGCGAACACTGAAGCTTTCTTT
CASSLQTANTEAFF
>.|TRBJ2-3|TRBD1|TRBV9
TGTGCCAGCAGCTTCTCGTGGGACAGAGCTAGCACAGATACGCAGTATTTT
CASSFSWDRASTDTQYF
>.|TRBJ2-7|TRBD1|TRBV29-1
TGCAGCGTTGGGGGGGGACAGGGGTTGTACGAGCAGTACTTC
CSVGGGQGLYEQYF
>.|TRBJ2-3|.|TRBV5-1
TGCGCCAGCAGCTTGGGGAATGTGGTCGGCACAGATACGCAGTATTTT
CASSLGNVVGTDTQYF
>.|TRBJ2-7|TRBD2|TRBV9
TGTGCCAGCAGCCATGGACTAGCGGGAGGGTCCGAGCAGTACTTC
CASSHGLAGGSEQYF
>.|TRBJ1-6|TRBD1|TRBV2
TGTGCCAGCAGTGCCTCGGGACAGGGACCTTCACCCCTCCACTTT
CASSASGQGPSPLHF
>.|TRBJ2-1|TRBD2|TRBV11-3
TGTGCCAGCAGCTTAGAGGGACTAGGTTACAATGAGCAGTTCTTC
CASSLEGLGYNEQFF
>.|TRBJ1-5|.|TRBV30
TGTGCCTGGAGCGGGGGCGGTGATCAGCCCCAGCATTTT
CAWSGGGDQPQHF
>.|TRBJ2-2|.|TRBV28
TGTGCCAGCAGTTTGGGTAGCGGCTACACGAACACCGGGGAGCTGTTTTTT
CASSLGSGYTNTGELFF
>.|TRBJ2-3|.|TRBV5-4
TGTGCCAGCAGCTTGGAGTATTCGAGCACAGATACGCAGTATTTT
CASSLEYSSTDTQYF
>once|TRBJ2-7|TRBD1|TRBV23-1
TGCGCCAGCAGTCAATCGGAGGGGTCCCTGGGACAGGGGGCTTGGGAGCAGTACTTC
CASSQSEGSLGQGAWEQYF
>.|TRBJ2-3|TRBD1|TRBV5-1
TGCGCCAGCAGCTGGCAGGGGGCGAGCACAGATACGCAGTATTTT
CASSWQGASTDTQYF
>.|TRBJ1-4|.|TRBV19
TGTGCCAGTAGGTGGACAGCGGAGAATGAAAAACTGTTTTTT
CASRWTAENEKLFF
>.|TRBJ1-1|TRBD1|TRBV5-1
TGCGCCAGCAGCACCGACAGGGGGCGGAACACTGAAGCTTTCTTT
CASSTDRGRNTEAFF
>once|TRBJ1-4|.|TRBV7-8
TGTGCCAGCAGCTTAGCGACGGCACCAACTAATGAAAAACTGTTTTTT
CASSLATAPTNEKLFF